Below, 12 T cell receptor beta chains from the same sample are listed, as sequenced in a study of shared clonotypes between healthy human individuals. Clones were read by immunoSEQ multiplex PCR, and TCRdb kept only the in-frame ones, dropping some. Of hundreds of thousands of clones in the sample, about 91% were seen once. Positive CCR7 selection of CD45RO-negative cells yielded the naive CD8 cells, and terminally differentiated effector memory CD45RA+ cells were excluded. Material: naive CD8+ T cells sorted from blood. The receptors shown here come from a man aged 30 to 45 in good health.

The genes are TRBV21-1 and TRBJ2-7; whether TRBD1, the table's D call, matches the DNA was not checked. TRBV21-1 represents a pseudogene. This CDR3 is 15 amino acids long. The DNA of the CDR3 is TGTGCCAGCAGATGGGGGCCCAGGAACTCCTACGAGCAGTACTTC. Translated, it gives CASRWGPRNSYEQYF.

This chain connects TRBV7-3 to TRBJ2-1; a possible D gene is TRBD2 (5 bases). The length of the CDR3 is 17 residues. V gave up 4 bases and J gave up 4 bases, with 20 bases separating them. Germline V gene lookup returns CDR1 SGHTA and CDR2 FQGTGA. CDR3 bases: TGTGCCAGCAGCTCCCTTCCTAGCAAGGGAACGTACAATGAGCAGTTCTTC. Translated: CASSSLPSKGTYNEQFF. The full variable domain, its missing parts supplied by reference TRBV7-3 and TRBJ2-1, is GAGVSQTPSNKVTEKGKYVELRCDPISGHTALYWYRQSLGQGPEFLIYFQGTGAADDSGLPNDRFFAVRPEGSVSTLKIQRTERGDSAVYLCASSSLPSKGTYNEQFFGPGTRLTVL.

The chain recombines TRBV7-6 with TRBJ2-7; 8 positions agree with TRBD2. Trimming took 5 bases from V and 6 from J; bases not matched to a gene: 12. CDR1 is SGHVS, CDR2 FNYEAQ, per germline. This CDR3 has 15 residues. The CDR3 nucleotides read TGTGCCAGCAGCCCTAACGCGGGACTAGTAACCGAGCAGTACTTC. Protein product: CASSPNAGLVTEQYF.

The chain recombines TRBV5-3 with TRBJ2-3; 7 bases line up with TRBD1. TRBV5-3 is noted as an ORF with a role that remains uncertain. Trimming removed 3 bases from V and 5 bases from J; junction bases left unmatched: 6. This CDR3 is 14 amino acids long. CDR3 nucleotides: TGTGCCAGAAGCTCCCAACAGGGGATAGATACGCAGTATTTT. Translated: CARSSQQGIDTQYF.

A single count supports this clone. The chain has TRBV5-1 and TRBJ2-5, with 7 nucleotides matching TRBD1. The CDR3 totals 15 residues. V shed 1 base, J shed 4 bases, and the junction held 7 bases outside the gene matches. The germline V gene encodes CDR1 SGHRS and CDR2 YFSETQ. This chain's CDR3 is CASSLLGGAGETQYF. In DNA, the CDR3 is TGCGCCAGCAGCTTGTTAGGGGGCGCGGGAGAGACCCAGTACTTC.

This clone occurred once. The chain couples TRBV28 to TRBJ2-7; 10 nucleotides align to TRBD2. The CDR3 loop spans 14 amino acids. Germline CDR1 MDHEN, CDR2 SYDVKM. With 5 bases clipped from V and 3 bases from J, the junction kept 4 bases outside the gene matches. CDR3 in DNA: TGTGCCAGCAGTCCGGGACTAGCGAACTACGAGCAGTACTTC. Encoded protein: CASSPGLANYEQYF.

The J gene is TRBJ2-2, the V gene TRBV6-1; D assignment may be TRBD1 or TRBD2 (5 bases each). Germline values: CDR1 MNHNS, CDR2 SASEGT. The CDR3 covers 17 residues. Trimming removed 1 base at V and 3 bases at J, with 15 bases between. CDR3 in amino acids: CASSEGGILAYTGELFF. For the CDR3, the DNA is TGTGCCAGCAGTGAAGGGGGGATCCTAGCCTACACCGGGGAGCTGTTTTTT.

The V gene is TRBV29-1, the J gene TRBJ2-7, with TRBD1 identical over 7 bases. The CDR3 runs 15 residues. Germline CDR1 is SQVTM and CDR2 is ANQGSEA. J gave up 3 bases and V 7 bases, and 15 bases lay outside the gene matches. CDR3 DNA sequence: TGCAGCGGTCTTTTCGTCGGGGACAGACACTACGAGCAGTACTTC. Translating gives CSGLFVGDRHYEQYF.

Of note for this clone: The sample has other DNA sequences that encode this CDR3 too. The V call is TRBV27, the J call TRBJ2-7; 8 bases are a match to TRBD2. Trimming cost V 4 bases and J 4 bases; bases outside gene matches: 3. Germline loops: CDR1 MNHEY, CDR2 SMNVEV (reference sequence). This CDR3 has 13 amino acids. CDR3 sequence: CASSSGGGYEQYF. The CDR3 bases are TGTGCCAGCAGTTCGGGAGGGGGTTACGAGCAGTACTTC.

The rearrangement joins TRBV27 to TRBJ1-1; unclear D gene. From germline, CDR1 is MNHEY and CDR2 SMNVEV (reference sequence). V lost 1 base, J lost 3 bases, and 12 bases lay in between. The CDR3 loop spans 15 amino acids. CDR3: CASSLLPLGDTEAFF. The CDR3 DNA reads TGTGCCAGCAGTTTATTACCACTCGGGGACACTGAAGCTTTCTTT.

V and J are TRBV7-9 and TRBJ2-1; 7 bases agree with TRBD1. V shed 5 bases, J shed 2 bases, and the junction held 12 bases outside the gene matches. There are 17 residues in the CDR3. Germline V gene data show CDR1 as SEHNR and CDR2 as FQNEAQ (reference sequence). The CDR3 protein is CASSQRPRDRAYNEQFF. The CDR3, as DNA: TGTGCCAGCAGCCAGCGGCCCCGGGACAGAGCCTACAATGAGCAGTTCTTC.

V gene TRBV30 combines with J gene TRBJ2-3; D gene unclear. The CDR3 is made up of 14 amino acids. CDR1 is GTSNPN, CDR2 SVGIG, per germline (reference sequence). V was clipped by 1 base and J by 0 bases, with 8 bases between them. The CDR3 reads CAWSGRSSTDTQYF. CDR3 coding DNA: TGTGCCTGGAGTGGAAGGTCTAGCACAGATACGCAGTATTTT.